This TCR beta chain was recorded in a study of blood T cell repertoires in COVID-19. Looking at the study overall: The study drew acute and convalescent COVID-19 samples from the United States, Italy and Spain. T cells, B-cell-depleted T cells, or PBMCs provided the cDNA or gDNA that served as material.

Assay: immunoSEQ multiplex PCR; the TCRdb copy retains only in-frame clones and omits some. The sample has about 200,000 clones; approximately 82% are singletons. V lost 6 bases and J lost 1; bases outside the gene matches: 11. Germline loops: CDR1 SGHAT, CDR2 FQNNGV. This CDR3 has 16 amino acids. Sequencing was performed on peripheral blood. The chain carries TRBV11-2 and TRBJ1-1, with 7 bases aligning to TRBD1. The receptor's source is a human donor in a cohort sampled during active COVID-19. The CDR3, as DNA: TGTGCCAGCAGACCGCCCCCGGGACAGAGGAACACTGAAGCTTTCTTT. As protein: CASRPPPGQRNTEAFF. The full variable domain, with the rest looked up from reference TRBV11-2 and TRBJ1-1, is EAGVAQSPRYKIIEKRQSVAFWCNPISGHATLYWYQQILGQGPKLLIQFQNNGVVDDSQLPKDRFSAERLKGVDSTLKIQPAKLEDSAVYLCASRPPPGQRNTEAFFGQGTRLTVV.